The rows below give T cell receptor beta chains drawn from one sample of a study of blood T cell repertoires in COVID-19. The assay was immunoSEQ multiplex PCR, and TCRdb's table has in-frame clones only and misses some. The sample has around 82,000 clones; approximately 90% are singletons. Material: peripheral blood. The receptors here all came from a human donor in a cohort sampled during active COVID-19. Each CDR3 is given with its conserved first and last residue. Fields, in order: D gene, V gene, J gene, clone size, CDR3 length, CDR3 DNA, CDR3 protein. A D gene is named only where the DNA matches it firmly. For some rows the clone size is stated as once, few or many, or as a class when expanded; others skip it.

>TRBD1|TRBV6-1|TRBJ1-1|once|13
TGTGCCAGCAGTGATACAGGGGACACTGAAGCTTTCTTT
CASSDTGDTEAFF
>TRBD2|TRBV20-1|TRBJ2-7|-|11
TGCAGTGCGGGGGGGGGCTACGAGCAGTACTTC
CSAGGGYEQYF
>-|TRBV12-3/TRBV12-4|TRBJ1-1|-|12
TGTGCCAGCAGTTTTCGGGGGGGAGAAGCTTTCTTT
CASSFRGGEAFF
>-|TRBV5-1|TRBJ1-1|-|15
TGCGCCAGCAGCCCGGACGGGATGGGAGGTACTGAAGCTTTCTTT
CASSPDGMGGTEAFF
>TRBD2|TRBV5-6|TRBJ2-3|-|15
TGTGCCAGCAGCTTGCCACCCGGGACTAGAGGTACGCAGTATTTT
CASSLPPGTRGTQYF
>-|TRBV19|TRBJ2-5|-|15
TGTGCCAGTAGTGCGGCTAGCGTTGGGCAAGAGACCCAGTACTTC
CASSAASVGQETQYF
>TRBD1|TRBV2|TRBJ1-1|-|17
TGTGCCGCCCCCGGGACAGGGGGAAGTCCCCTGAACACTGAAGCTTTCTTT
CAAPGTGGSPLNTEAFF
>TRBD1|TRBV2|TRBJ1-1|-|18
TGTGCCAGCAGTGAATGGGGGGCGGACAGGGCGCAGAACACTGAAGCTTTCTTT
CASSEWGADRAQNTEAFF
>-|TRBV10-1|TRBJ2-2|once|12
TGCGCCAGCAGTGAGTCGGGCCTGGAGCTGTTTTTT
CASSESGLELFF
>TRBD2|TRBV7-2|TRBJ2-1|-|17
TGTGCCAGCAGCCTACAAGCCGGGACTAGCGGGAACAATGAGCAGTTCTTC
CASSLQAGTSGNNEQFF